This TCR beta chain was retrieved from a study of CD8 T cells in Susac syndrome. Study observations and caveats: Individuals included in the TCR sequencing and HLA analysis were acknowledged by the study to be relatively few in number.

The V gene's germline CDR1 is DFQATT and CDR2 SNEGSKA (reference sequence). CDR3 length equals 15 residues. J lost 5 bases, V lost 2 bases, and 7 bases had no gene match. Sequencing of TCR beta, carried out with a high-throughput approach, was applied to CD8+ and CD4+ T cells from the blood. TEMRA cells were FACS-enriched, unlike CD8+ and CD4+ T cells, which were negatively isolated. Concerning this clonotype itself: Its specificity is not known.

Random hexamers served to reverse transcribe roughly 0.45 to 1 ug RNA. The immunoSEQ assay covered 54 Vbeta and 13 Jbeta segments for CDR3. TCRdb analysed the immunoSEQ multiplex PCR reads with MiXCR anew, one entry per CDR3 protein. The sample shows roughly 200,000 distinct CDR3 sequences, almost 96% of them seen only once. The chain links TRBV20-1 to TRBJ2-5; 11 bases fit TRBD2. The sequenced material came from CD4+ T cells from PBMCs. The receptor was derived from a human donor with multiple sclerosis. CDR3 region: CSARRSGGARETQYF. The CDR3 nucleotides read TGCAGTGCTAGACGTAGCGGGGGGGCCAGGGAGACCCAGTACTTC.